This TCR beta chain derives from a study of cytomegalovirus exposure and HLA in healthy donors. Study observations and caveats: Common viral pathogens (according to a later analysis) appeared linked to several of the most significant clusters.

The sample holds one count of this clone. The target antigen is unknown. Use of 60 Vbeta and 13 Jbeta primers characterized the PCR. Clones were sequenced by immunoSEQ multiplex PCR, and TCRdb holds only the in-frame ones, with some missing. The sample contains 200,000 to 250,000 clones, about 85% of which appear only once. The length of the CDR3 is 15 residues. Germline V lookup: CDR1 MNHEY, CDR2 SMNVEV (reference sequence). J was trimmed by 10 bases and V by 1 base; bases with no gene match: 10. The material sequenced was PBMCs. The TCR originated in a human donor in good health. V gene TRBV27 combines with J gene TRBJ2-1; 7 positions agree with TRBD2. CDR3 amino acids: CASSLFVREIGEQFF. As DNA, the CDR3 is TGTGCCAGCAGTTTATTTGTGCGGGAGATAGGCGAGCAGTTCTTC.